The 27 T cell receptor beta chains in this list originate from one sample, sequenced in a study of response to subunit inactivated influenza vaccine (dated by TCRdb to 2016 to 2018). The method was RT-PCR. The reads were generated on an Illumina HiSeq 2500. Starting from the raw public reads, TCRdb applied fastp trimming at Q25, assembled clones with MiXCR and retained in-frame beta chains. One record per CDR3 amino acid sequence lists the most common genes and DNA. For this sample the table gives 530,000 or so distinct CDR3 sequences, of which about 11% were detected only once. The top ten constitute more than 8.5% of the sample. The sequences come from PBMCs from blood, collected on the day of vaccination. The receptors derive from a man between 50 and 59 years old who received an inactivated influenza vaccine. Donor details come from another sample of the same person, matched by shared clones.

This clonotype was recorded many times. CDR3 in amino acids: CASSYPAGNQPQHF. The DNA for the CDR3 is TGTGCCAGCAGTTACCCGGCGGGCAATCAGCCCCAGCATTTT. The rearrangement links TRBV6-5 to TRBJ1-5; D ambiguous. This CDR3 is 14 amino acids long. Trimming cost V 2 bases and J 2 bases, with 7 bases left between them. In germline, CDR1 is MNHEY, CDR2 SVGAGI.

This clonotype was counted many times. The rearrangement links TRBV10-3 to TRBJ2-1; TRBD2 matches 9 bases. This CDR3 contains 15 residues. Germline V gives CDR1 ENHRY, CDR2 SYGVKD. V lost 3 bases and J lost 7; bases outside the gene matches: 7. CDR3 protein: CAISDGSGRSNEQFF. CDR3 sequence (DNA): TGTGCCATCAGTGATGGTAGCGGGAGAAGTAATGAGCAGTTCTTC.

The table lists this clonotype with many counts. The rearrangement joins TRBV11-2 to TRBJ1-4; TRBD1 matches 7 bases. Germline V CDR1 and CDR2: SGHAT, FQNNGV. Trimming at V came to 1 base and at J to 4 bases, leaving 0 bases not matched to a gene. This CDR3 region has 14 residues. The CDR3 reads CASSLGDSNEKLFF. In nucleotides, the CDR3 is TGTGCCAGCAGCTTAGGGGACAGTAATGAAAAACTGTTTTTT.

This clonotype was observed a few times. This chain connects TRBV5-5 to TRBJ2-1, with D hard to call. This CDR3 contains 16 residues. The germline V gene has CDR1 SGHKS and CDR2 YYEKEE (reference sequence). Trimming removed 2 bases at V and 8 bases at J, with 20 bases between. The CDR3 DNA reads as TGTGCCAGCAGCTTTCAGACCGGACGAGCAGTGGATGAGCAGTTCTTC. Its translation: CASSFQTGRAVDEQFF.

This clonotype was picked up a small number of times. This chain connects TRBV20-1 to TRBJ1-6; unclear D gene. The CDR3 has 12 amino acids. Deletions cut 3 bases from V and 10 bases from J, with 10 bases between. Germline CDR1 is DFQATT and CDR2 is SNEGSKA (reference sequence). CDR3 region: CSASLGNSPLHF. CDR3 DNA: TGCAGTGCTAGTCTGGGGAACTCACCCCTCCACTTT.

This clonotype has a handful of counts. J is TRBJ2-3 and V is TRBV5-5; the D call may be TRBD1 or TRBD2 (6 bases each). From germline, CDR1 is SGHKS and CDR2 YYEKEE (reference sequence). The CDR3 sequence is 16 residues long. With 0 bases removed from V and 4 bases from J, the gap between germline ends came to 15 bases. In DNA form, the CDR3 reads TGTGCCAGCAGCTTGGGGAGGGGGATAGGTGCAGATACGCAGTATTTT. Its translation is CASSLGRGIGADTQYF.

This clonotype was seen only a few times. The CDR3 DNA sequence: TGTGCCAGCAGCCGCACAGGGCGTGAGCAGTTCTTC. Translated, it gives CASSRTGREQFF. The rearrangement joins TRBV7-9 to TRBJ2-1, with a tentative D call TRBD1 (6 bases). The length of the CDR3 is 12 residues. The V gene's germline CDR1 is SEHNR and CDR2 FQNEAQ (reference sequence). Trimming removed 5 bases at V and 9 bases at J, with 11 bases between. Filled out from reference TRBV7-9 and TRBJ2-1, the complete variable domain reads DTGVSQNPRHKITKRGQNVTFRCDPISEHNRLYWYRQTLGQGPEFLTYFQNEAQLEKSRLLSDRFSAERPKGSFSTLEIQRTEQGDSAMYLCASSRTGREQFFGPGTRLTVL.

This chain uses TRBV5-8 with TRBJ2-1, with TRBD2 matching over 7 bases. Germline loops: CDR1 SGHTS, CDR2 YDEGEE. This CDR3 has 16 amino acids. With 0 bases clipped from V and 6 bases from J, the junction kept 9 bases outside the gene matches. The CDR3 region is CASSLGLAVPLNEQFF. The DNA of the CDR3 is TGTGCCAGCAGCTTGGGGCTAGCGGTCCCTCTCAATGAGCAGTTCTTC.

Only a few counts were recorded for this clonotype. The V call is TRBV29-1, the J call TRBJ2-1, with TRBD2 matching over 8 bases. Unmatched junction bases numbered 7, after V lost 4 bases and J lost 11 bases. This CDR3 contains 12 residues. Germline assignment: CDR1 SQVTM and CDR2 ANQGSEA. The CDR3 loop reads CSVAQREPQQFF. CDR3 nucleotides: TGCAGCGTTGCCCAGCGGGAGCCACAGCAGTTCTTC.

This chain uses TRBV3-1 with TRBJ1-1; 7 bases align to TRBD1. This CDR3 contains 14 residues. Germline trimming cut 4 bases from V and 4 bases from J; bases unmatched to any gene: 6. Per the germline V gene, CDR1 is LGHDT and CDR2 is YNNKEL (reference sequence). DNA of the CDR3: TGTGCCAGCAGCCGGGTGACAGGGATCACTGAAGCTTTCTTT. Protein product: CASSRVTGITEAFF.

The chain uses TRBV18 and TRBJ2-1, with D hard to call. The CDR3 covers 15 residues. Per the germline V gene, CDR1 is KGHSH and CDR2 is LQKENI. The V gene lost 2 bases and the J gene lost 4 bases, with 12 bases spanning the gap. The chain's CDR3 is CASSPTNERYNEQFF. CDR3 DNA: TGTGCCAGCTCACCAACAAATGAACGGTACAATGAGCAGTTCTTC.

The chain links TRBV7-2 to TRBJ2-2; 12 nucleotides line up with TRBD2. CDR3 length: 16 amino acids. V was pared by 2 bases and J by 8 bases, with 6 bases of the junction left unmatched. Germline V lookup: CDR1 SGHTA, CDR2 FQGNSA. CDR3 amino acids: CASSLRPTSGGGELFF. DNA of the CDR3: TGTGCCAGCAGCTTAAGGCCGACTAGCGGGGGAGGGGAGCTGTTTTTT.

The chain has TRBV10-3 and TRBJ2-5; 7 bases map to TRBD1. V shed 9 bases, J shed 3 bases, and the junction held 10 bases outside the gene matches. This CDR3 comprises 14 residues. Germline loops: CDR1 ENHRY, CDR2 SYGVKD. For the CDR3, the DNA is TGTGCCATTCGCGCGGTTGGGACAGAAGAGACCCAGTACTTC. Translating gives CAIRAVGTEETQYF.

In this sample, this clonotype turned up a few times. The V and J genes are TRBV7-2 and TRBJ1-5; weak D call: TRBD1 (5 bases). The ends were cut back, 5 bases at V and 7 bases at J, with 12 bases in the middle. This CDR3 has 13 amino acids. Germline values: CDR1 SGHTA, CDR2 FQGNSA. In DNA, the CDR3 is TGTGCCAGCAGCATTCAGGGTAGACAGCCCCAGCATTTT. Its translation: CASSIQGRQPQHF. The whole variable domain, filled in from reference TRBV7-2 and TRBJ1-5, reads GAGVSQSPSNKVTEKGKDVELRCDPISGHTALYWYRQSLGQGLEFLIYFQGNSAPDKSGLPSDRFSAERTGGSVSTLTIQRTQQEDSAVYLCASSIQGRQPQHFGDGTRLSIL.

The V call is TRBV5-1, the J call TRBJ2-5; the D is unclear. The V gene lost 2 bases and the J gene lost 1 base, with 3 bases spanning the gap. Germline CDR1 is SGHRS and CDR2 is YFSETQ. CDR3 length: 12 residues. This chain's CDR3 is CASSFAQETQYF. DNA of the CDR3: TGCGCCAGCAGCTTCGCCCAAGAGACCCAGTACTTC.

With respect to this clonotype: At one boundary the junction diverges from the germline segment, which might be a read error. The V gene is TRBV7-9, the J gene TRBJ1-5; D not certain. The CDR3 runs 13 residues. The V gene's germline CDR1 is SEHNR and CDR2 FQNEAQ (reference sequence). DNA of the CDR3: TGTGCCTGCAGCGAGAACCGCAATCAGCCCCAGCATTTT. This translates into CACSENRNQPQHF.

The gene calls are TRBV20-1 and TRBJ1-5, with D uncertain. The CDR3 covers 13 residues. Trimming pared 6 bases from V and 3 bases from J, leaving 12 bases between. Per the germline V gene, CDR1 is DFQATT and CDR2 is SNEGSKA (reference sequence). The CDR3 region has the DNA TGCAGTGCACTGACTGGGCACAATCAGCCCCAGCATTTT. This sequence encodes CSALTGHNQPQHF.

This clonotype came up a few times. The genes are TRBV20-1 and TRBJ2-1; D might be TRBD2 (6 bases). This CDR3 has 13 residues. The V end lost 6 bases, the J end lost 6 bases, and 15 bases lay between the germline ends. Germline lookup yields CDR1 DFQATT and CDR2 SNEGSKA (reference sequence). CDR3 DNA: TGCAGTGCGGGGGGAGGACGACCCAATGAGCAGTTCTTC. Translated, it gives CSAGGGRPNEQFF.

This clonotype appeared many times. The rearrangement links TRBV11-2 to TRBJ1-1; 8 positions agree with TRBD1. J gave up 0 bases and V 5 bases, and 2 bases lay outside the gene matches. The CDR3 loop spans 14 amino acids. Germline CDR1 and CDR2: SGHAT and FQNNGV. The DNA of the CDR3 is TGTGCCAGCAGCCCGGACAGGGTGAACACTGAAGCTTTCTTT. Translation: CASSPDRVNTEAFF.

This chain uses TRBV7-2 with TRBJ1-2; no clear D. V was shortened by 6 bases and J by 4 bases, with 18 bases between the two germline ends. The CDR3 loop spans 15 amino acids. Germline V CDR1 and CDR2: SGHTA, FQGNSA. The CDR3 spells CASSFFDGMSYGYTF. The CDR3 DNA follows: TGTGCCAGCAGTTTCTTCGACGGTATGAGCTATGGCTACACCTTC.

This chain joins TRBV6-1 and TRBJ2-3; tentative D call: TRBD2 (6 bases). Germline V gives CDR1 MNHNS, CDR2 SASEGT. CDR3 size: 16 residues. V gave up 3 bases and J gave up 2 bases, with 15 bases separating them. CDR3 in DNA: TGTGCCAGCAGTGATTTGAGGCGGGGCTACACAGATACGCAGTATTTT. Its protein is CASSDLRRGYTDTQYF.

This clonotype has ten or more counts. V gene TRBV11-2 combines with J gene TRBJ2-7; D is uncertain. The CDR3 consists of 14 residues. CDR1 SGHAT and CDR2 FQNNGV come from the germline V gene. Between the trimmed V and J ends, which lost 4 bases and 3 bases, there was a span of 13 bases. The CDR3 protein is CASSSLRWDYEQYF. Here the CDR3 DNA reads TGTGCCAGCAGCTCCTTACGTTGGGACTACGAGCAGTACTTC.

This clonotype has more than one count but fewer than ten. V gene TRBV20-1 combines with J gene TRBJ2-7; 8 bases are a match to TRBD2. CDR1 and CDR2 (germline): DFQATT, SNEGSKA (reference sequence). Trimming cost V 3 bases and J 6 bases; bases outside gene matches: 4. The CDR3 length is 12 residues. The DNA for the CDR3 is TGCAGTGCTAGGGGACTAGGCGCCGAGCAGTACTTC. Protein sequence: CSARGLGAEQYF.

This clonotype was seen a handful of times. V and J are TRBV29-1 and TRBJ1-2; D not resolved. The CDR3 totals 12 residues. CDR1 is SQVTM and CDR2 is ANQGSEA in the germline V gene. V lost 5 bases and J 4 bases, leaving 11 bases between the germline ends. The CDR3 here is CSVLGGSYGYTF. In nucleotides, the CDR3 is TGCAGCGTTCTAGGAGGATCCTATGGCTACACCTTC.

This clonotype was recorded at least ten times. For the CDR3, the DNA is TGCGCCAGCAGCCTCCCTATTTCGACAGAAGGCGTGGAGACCCAGTACTTC. The encoded protein is CASSLPISTEGVETQYF. V and J are TRBV5-1 and TRBJ2-5; a weak D match, TRBD1 (5 bases). Looked up from germline, CDR1 is SGHRS and CDR2 is YFSETQ. This CDR3 comprises 17 residues. V shed 4 bases and J shed 5 bases, with 24 bases lying between them. The full variable domain, completed using reference TRBV5-1 and TRBJ2-5, is KAGVTQTPRYLIKTRGQQVTLSCSPISGHRSVSWYQQTPGQGLQFLFEYFSETQRNKGNFPGRFSGRQFSNSRSEMNVSTLELGDSALYLCASSLPISTEGVETQYFGPGTRLLVL.

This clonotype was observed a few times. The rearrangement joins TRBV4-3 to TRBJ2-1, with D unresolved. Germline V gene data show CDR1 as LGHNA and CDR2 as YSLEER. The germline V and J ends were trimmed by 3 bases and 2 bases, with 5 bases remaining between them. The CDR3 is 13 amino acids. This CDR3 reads CASSHTPYNEQFF. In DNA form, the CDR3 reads TGCGCCAGCAGCCATACTCCCTACAATGAGCAGTTCTTC.

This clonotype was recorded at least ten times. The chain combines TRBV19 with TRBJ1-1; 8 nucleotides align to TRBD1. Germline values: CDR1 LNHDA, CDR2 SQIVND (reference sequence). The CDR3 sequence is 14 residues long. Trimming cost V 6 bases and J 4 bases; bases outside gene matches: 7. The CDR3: CASRPQGEATEAFF. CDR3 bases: TGTGCCAGTAGGCCACAGGGGGAGGCCACTGAAGCTTTCTTT.